This TCR beta chain came from a study of T cell changes during pregnancy in multiple sclerosis. CDR3 size: 15 residues. Trimming removed 1 base from V and 4 bases from J; junction bases left unmatched: 6. CDR1 and CDR2 from the germline V gene are SGHRS and YFSETQ. Assay used: immunoSEQ multiplex PCR; TCRdb lists only in-frame clones, some missing. The repertoire holds more than 95,000 clones, with about 90% as singletons. The V gene is TRBV5-1, the J gene TRBJ2-7; 9 nucleotides match TRBD2. Here the sequenced sample was peripheral blood, taken after pregnancy. The source is a female donor with multiple sclerosis, enrolled in a pregnancy study. The CDR3 bases are TGCGCCAGCAGCTTGATGGCTAGCGGGAATTACGAGCAGTACTTC. It codes for CASSLMASGNYEQYF.